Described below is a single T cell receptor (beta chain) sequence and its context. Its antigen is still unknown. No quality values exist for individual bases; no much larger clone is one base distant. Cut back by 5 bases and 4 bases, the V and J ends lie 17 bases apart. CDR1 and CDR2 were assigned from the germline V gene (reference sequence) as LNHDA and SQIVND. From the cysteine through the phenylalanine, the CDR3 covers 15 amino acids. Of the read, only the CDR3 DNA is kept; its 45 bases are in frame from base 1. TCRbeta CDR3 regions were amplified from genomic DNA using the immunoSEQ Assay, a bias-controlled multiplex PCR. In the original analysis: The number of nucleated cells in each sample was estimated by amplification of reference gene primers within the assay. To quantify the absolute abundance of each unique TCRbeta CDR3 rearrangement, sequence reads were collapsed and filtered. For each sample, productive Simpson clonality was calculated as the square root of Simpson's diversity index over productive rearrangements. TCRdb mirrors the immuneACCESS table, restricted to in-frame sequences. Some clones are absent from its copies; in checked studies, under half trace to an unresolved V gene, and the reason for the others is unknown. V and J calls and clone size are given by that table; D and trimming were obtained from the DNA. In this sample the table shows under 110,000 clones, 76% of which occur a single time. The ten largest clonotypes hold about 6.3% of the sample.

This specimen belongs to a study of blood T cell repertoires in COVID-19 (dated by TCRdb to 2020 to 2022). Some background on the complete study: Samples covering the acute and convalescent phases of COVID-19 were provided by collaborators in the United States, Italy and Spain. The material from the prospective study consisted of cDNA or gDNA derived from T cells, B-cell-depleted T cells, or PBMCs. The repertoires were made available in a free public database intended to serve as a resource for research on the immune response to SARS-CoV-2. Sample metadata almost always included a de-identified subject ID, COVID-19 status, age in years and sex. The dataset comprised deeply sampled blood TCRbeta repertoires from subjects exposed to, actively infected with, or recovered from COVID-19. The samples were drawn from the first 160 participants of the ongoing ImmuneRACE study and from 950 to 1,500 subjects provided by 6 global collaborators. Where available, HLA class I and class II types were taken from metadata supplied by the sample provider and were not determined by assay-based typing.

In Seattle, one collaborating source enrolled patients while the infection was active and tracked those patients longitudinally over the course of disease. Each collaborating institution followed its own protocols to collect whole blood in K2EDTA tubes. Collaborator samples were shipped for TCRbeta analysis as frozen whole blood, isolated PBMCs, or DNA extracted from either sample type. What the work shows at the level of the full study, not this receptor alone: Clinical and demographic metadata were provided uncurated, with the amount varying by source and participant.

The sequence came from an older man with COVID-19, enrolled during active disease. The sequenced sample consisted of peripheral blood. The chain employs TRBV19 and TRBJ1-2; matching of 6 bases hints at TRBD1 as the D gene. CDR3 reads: CASSPLTGSIYGYTF. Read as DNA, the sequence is TGTGCCAGTAGTCCATTGACAGGTTCAATCTATGGCTACACCTTC. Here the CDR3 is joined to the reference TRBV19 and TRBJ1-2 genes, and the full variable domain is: DGGITQSPKYLFRKEGQNVTLSCEQNLNHDAMYWYRQDPGQGLRLIYYSQIVNDFQKGDIAEGYSVSREKKESFPLTVTSAQKNPTAFYLCASSPLTGSIYGYTFGSGTRLTVV.